These 31 T cell receptor beta chains came from one sample sequenced in a study of cytomegalovirus exposure and HLA in healthy donors. The PCR had 60 Vbeta and 13 Jbeta primers. Sequencing was performed with immunoSEQ multiplex PCR; in TCRdb, only in-frame clones are kept and a portion is missing. The sample shows 100,000 to 150,000 clones, 75% to 90% of them seen only once. Sequences were obtained from PBMCs. The receptors come from a man in his forties or fifties in good health and CMV-seronegative.

V usage is TRBV5-1 and J usage is TRBJ2-2, with 12 bases that match TRBD1. The CDR3 length is 18 residues. Trimming took 4 bases from V and 5 from J; bases not matched to a gene: 12. Germline V gives CDR1 SGHRS, CDR2 YFSETQ. In DNA form, the CDR3 reads TGCGCCAGCAGCCCATCCGGGACAGGGGGCGCGGGGACCGGGGAGCTGTTTTTT. It specifies CASSPSGTGGAGTGELFF.

This rearrangement joins TRBV6-6 to TRBJ1-6; TRBD1 might be the D (6 bases). Trimming shortened V by 4 bases and J by 6 bases, and 13 bases separated the two germline ends. The V gene's germline CDR1 is MNHNY and CDR2 SVGAGI (reference sequence). The CDR3 has 15 residues. As DNA, the CDR3 is TGTGCCAGCAGTTCAGGGGACGGGGCTAATTCACCCCTCCACTTT. Residues: CASSSGDGANSPLHF.

V is TRBV28 and J is TRBJ1-5; 7 nucleotides line up with TRBD1. Looked up from germline, CDR1 is MDHEN and CDR2 is SYDVKM. There are 14 residues in the CDR3. The J segment lost 6 bases and the V segment lost 6 bases, leaving 8 bases of the junction unmatched. The CDR3 DNA reads as TGTGCCAGCAGGGGTGACAGGGCCAGTCAGCCCCAGCATTTT. Residues: CASRGDRASQPQHF.

J is TRBJ1-4 and V is TRBV2, with 8 bases matching TRBD1. CDR3 size: 14 residues. CDR1 is SNHLY, CDR2 FYNNEI, per germline. J lost 8 bases, V lost 1 base, and 3 bases had no gene match. CDR3 nucleotide sequence: TGTGCCAGCAGTGAAGGGACAGGGCGGGAAAAACTGTTTTTT. As protein: CASSEGTGREKLFF.

The chain joins TRBV19 to TRBJ1-3; D remains ambiguous. V dropped 7 bases and J dropped 0 bases, with 10 bases sitting between them. The germline CDR1 and CDR2 sequences are LNHDA and SQIVND (reference sequence). The CDR3 totals 14 residues. The CDR3 DNA sequence: TGTGCCAGTAACTTGGGAGACTCTGGAAACACCATATATTTT. Encoded protein: CASNLGDSGNTIYF.

This clone appeared a few times. This chain connects TRBV7-9 to TRBJ1-5; D unresolved. The CDR3 covers 14 residues. Germline V gene lookup returns CDR1 SEHNR and CDR2 FQNEAQ (reference sequence). The V gene lost 1 base and the J gene lost 7 bases, with 11 bases spanning the gap. CDR3 DNA: TGTGCCAGCAGCTTAGACGGGTTTGAACAGCCCCAGCATTTT. Protein sequence: CASSLDGFEQPQHF. Using reference TRBV7-9 and TRBJ1-5 for the parts outside the CDR3, the full variable domain is DTGVSQNPRHKITKRGQNVTFRCDPISEHNRLYWYRQTLGQGPEFLTYFQNEAQLEKSRLLSDRFSAERPKGSFSTLEIQRTEQGDSAMYLCASSLDGFEQPQHFGDGTRLSIL.

The gene calls are TRBV19 and TRBJ2-3; 9 bases line up with TRBD1. This CDR3 comprises 17 residues. Germline CDR1 is LNHDA and CDR2 is SQIVND (reference sequence). The V gene end was trimmed by 3 bases and the J gene end by 3 bases; junction bases not matched to a gene: 10. The CDR3 loop is CASSMGEDRGRTDTQYF. CDR3 DNA sequence: TGTGCCAGTAGTATGGGGGAGGACAGGGGACGGACAGATACGCAGTATTTT.

The chain has TRBV19 and TRBJ1-4; D is unclear. The CDR3 has 13 residues. The V and J ends lost 7 bases and 10 bases respectively, with 16 bases between them. CDR1 and CDR2 from the germline V gene are LNHDA and SQIVND (reference sequence). CDR3 DNA: TGTGCCAGTACCCTCAATGGGGAGGGAAAACTGTTTTTT. Encoded protein: CASTLNGEGKLFF.

This clone was recorded a few times. The chain is built from TRBV6-5 and TRBJ1-6; TRBD1 might be the D (6 bases). The CDR3 has 15 residues. Trimming took off 0 bases at V and 11 bases at J, with 14 bases between the two ends. Germline CDR1 is MNHEY and CDR2 is SVGAGI. The CDR3 nucleotides are TGTGCCAGCAGTTACTCCGTTGGGGGGGCCGCACCCCTCCACTTT. It codes for CASSYSVGGAAPLHF.

DNA of the CDR3: TGTGCCAGCAGCCTTGCGGGCGTTCTAGCGGAGAACACAGATACGCAGTATTTT. It codes for CASSLAGVLAENTDTQYF. The rearrangement uses TRBV9 and TRBJ2-3, with 7 bases identical to TRBD2. CDR1 is SGDLS and CDR2 is YYNGEE in the germline V gene. This CDR3 is built from 18 residues. Trimming took 4 bases from V and 2 from J; bases not matched to a gene: 16.

V and J are TRBV4-1 and TRBJ2-2; tentative D call: TRBD1 (6 bases). The CDR3 sequence is 13 residues long. The V gene's germline CDR1 is MGHRA and CDR2 YSYEKL. V lost 2 bases and J lost 6, with 7 bases in between. CDR3 sequence (DNA): TGCGCCAGCAGCCAAACAGGGCCCGGGGAGCTGTTTTTT. It codes for CASSQTGPGELFF.

This clone was counted only a few times. This sequence joins TRBV6-5 and TRBJ1-4, with 9 bases that match TRBD1. CDR3 length: 14 residues. Per germline, CDR1 MNHEY and CDR2 SVGAGI. The trim removed 6 bases at V and 6 bases at J, leaving 5 bases unmatched. CDR3 bases: TGTGCCAGCAGACCCGGGACAGGGCATGAAAAACTGTTTTTT. This codes for CASRPGTGHEKLFF.

The chain has TRBV25-1 and TRBJ2-1, with TRBD1 matching 9 bases. CDR3 length: 14 residues. With 3 bases clipped from V and 7 bases from J, the junction kept 4 bases outside the gene matches. Germline values: CDR1 MGHDK, CDR2 SYGVNS. The CDR3 sequence is CASSDTGGLNEQFF. The CDR3 DNA reads TGTGCCAGCAGTGACACAGGGGGCTTGAATGAGCAGTTCTTC. Variable domain in full (rest from reference TRBV25-1 and TRBJ2-1): EADIYQTPRYLVIGTGKKITLECSQTMGHDKMYWYQQDPGMELHLIHYSYGVNSTEKGDLSSESTVSRIRTEHFPLTLESARPSHTSQYLCASSDTGGLNEQFFGPGTRLTVL.

This chain connects TRBV5-1 to TRBJ1-1, with D possibly matching TRBD1 (5 bases). The CDR3 is made up of 14 amino acids. Trimming pared 1 base from V and 10 bases from J, leaving 17 bases between. Germline V gene lookup returns CDR1 SGHRS and CDR2 YFSETQ. This chain's CDR3 is CASSLLDQGPRAFF. The DNA of the CDR3 is TGCGCCAGCAGCTTGCTGGATCAGGGCCCCAGAGCTTTCTTT. The full variable domain, in which reference TRBV5-1 and TRBJ1-1 provide the parts outside the CDR3, is KAGVTQTPRYLIKTRGQQVTLSCSPISGHRSVSWYQQTPGQGLQFLFEYFSETQRNKGNFPGRFSGRQFSNSRSEMNVSTLELGDSALYLCASSLLDQGPRAFFGQGTRLTVV.

CDR3 in DNA: TGTGCCAGCAGCGTAAACAGTCACCCGAAGGATTATGAAAAACTGTTTTTT. Amino acid sequence: CASSVNSHPKDYEKLFF. J is TRBJ1-4 and V is TRBV9, with no clear D. Trimming cost V 1 base and J 6 bases, with 19 bases left between them. The V gene's germline CDR1 is SGDLS and CDR2 YYNGEE. This CDR3 contains 17 residues.

V and J are TRBV18 and TRBJ2-7, with 7 bases that match TRBD2. CDR3 length: 15 amino acids. CDR1 is KGHSH, CDR2 LQKENI, per germline. V was pared by 3 bases and J by 3 bases, with 8 bases of the junction left unmatched. The CDR3 sequence: CASSPTGGSRYEQYF. CDR3 nucleotides: TGTGCCAGCTCACCGACCGGGGGGAGTCGCTACGAGCAGTACTTC.

This rearrangement joins TRBV5-1 to TRBJ1-1; 9 bases are a match to TRBD1. Germline values: CDR1 SGHRS, CDR2 YFSETQ. Trimming at V came to 6 bases and at J to 0 bases, leaving 3 bases not matched to a gene. The length of the CDR3 is 14 residues. CDR3 nucleotide sequence: TGCGCCAGCAAAGGACAGGGGTTGAACACTGAAGCTTTCTTT. Translation gives CASKGQGLNTEAFF.

This rearrangement joins TRBV29-1 to TRBJ2-6, with D perhaps matching TRBD1 or TRBD2 (6 bases each). The length of the CDR3 is 17 residues. In germline, CDR1 is SQVTM, CDR2 ANQGSEA. Trimming cost V 8 bases and J 1 base, with 21 bases left between them. The CDR3 region has the DNA TGCAGCCTTGGAGGGGGACAAATTATATCTGGGGCCAACGTCCTGACTTTC. This gives the protein CSLGGGQIISGANVLTF.

This clone was seen a few times. This sequence joins TRBV5-1 and TRBJ2-2; D is unresolved. Looked up from germline, CDR1 is SGHRS and CDR2 is YFSETQ. The CDR3 is 14 amino acids. Trimming cost V 2 bases and J 3 bases, with 8 bases left between them. This CDR3 is CASSFSPDTGELFF. DNA of the CDR3: TGCGCCAGCAGCTTCAGTCCCGACACCGGGGAGCTGTTTTTT.

The J gene is TRBJ1-4, the V gene TRBV7-9; D gene unclear. The ends were cut back, 4 bases at V and 8 bases at J, with 8 bases in the middle. The CDR3 runs to 12 residues. CDR1 SEHNR and CDR2 FQNEAQ come from the germline V gene (reference sequence). The CDR3 is CASSSTGEKLFF. The CDR3 DNA is TGTGCCAGCAGCTCGACGGGAGAAAAACTGTTTTTT. The full variable domain, rest sourced from reference TRBV7-9 and TRBJ1-4, is DTGVSQNPRHKITKRGQNVTFRCDPISEHNRLYWYRQTLGQGPEFLTYFQNEAQLEKSRLLSDRFSAERPKGSFSTLEIQRTEQGDSAMYLCASSSTGEKLFFGSGTQLSVL.

V gene TRBV6-4 combines with J gene TRBJ1-6; 7 bases agree with TRBD1. The junction had 3 bases not matched to a gene; V was cut back by 5 bases and J by 8 bases. CDR1 is MRHNA, CDR2 SNTAGT, per germline. The CDR3 covers 13 residues. The CDR3 region is CASSPRGDSPLHF. DNA of the CDR3: TGTGCCAGCAGTCCCAGGGGGGATTCACCCCTCCACTTT.

The gene calls are TRBV7-9 and TRBJ1-1; 10 bases match TRBD1. There are 14 residues in the CDR3. Germline V gene sequence: CDR1 SEHNR, CDR2 FQNEAQ (reference sequence). J lost 6 bases, V lost 5 bases, and 6 bases had no gene match. Here the CDR3 DNA reads TGTGCCAGCAGCGCCGGGACAGGGGATTCTGAAGCTTTCTTT. It translates to CASSAGTGDSEAFF.

CDR3: CASSNDGDIRNTEAFF. DNA of the CDR3: TGCGCCAGCAGCAACGACGGGGACATAAGGAACACTGAAGCTTTCTTT. The rearrangement joins TRBV5-1 to TRBJ1-1; TRBD1 is a possible D gene (6 bases). Germline CDR1 is SGHRS and CDR2 is YFSETQ. V was pared by 4 bases and J by 1 base, with 17 bases between. The CDR3 spans 16 residues.

The V gene is TRBV11-3, the J gene TRBJ1-1, with D hard to call. CDR3 length: 12 residues. V gave up 5 bases and J gave up 10 bases, with 14 bases separating them. Germline V gives CDR1 SGHNT, CDR2 YENEEA. CDR3 in DNA: TGTGCCAGCAGCCCATCGAACGGGGTAGCTTTCTTT. Encoded protein: CASSPSNGVAFF.

The chain is built from TRBV29-1 and TRBJ2-1; no clear D. Trimming stripped 6 bases from V and 7 bases from J, with 7 bases between. The CDR3 consists of 10 residues. CDR1 SQVTM and CDR2 ANQGSEA come from the germline V gene. This CDR3 reads CSVERNEQFF. In DNA, the CDR3 is TGCAGCGTCGAGAGGAATGAGCAGTTCTTC.

The chain employs TRBV7-2 and TRBJ1-4; 7 bases map to TRBD1. Per the germline V gene, CDR1 is SGHTA and CDR2 is FQGNSA. The CDR3 totals 16 residues. J lost 0 bases, V lost 6 bases, and 7 bases had no gene match. CDR3 nucleotide sequence: TGTGCCAGCAGATTCACAGGGGTTGCAACTAATGAAAAACTGTTTTTT. Its translation is CASRFTGVATNEKLFF.

The chain couples TRBV30 to TRBJ1-2, with 10 bases fitting TRBD1. The length of the CDR3 is 12 residues. CDR1 GTSNPN and CDR2 SVGIG come from the germline V gene (reference sequence). V gave up 4 bases and J gave up 6 bases; unmatched junction bases: 2. This CDR3 is CAWKTGGNGYTF. Here the CDR3 DNA reads TGTGCCTGGAAGACAGGGGGCAATGGCTACACCTTC.

The rearrangement joins TRBV28 to TRBJ1-1, with D tentatively TRBD1 (6 bases). The CDR3 is 15 residues long. V was trimmed by 5 bases and J by 5 bases, leaving 18 bases between them. From germline, CDR1 is MDHEN and CDR2 SYDVKM. CDR3 sequence reads: CASSLITGKGTEAFF. CDR3 in DNA: TGTGCCAGCAGTCTCATCACAGGGAAGGGGACTGAAGCTTTCTTT.

The CDR3 region is CASSDPGLLFYEQYF. The CDR3 bases are TGTGCCAGCAGTGACCCGGGACTACTATTCTACGAGCAGTACTTC. This rearrangement joins TRBV6-4 to TRBJ2-7; 7 bases align to TRBD2. The CDR3 runs to 15 residues. The trim removed 2 bases at V and 3 bases at J, leaving 7 bases unmatched. The germline V gene has CDR1 MRHNA and CDR2 SNTAGT.

V usage is TRBV7-9 and J usage is TRBJ2-7; TRBD1 matches 9 bases. V dropped 2 bases and J dropped 10; count of bases not matched to a gene: 6. CDR3 size: 13 residues. CDR1 and CDR2 from the germline V gene are SEHNR and FQNEAQ (reference sequence). The CDR3 DNA sequence: TGTGCCAGCAGCTTAAGGGACAGGGCTGTCCAGTACTTC. Translation gives CASSLRDRAVQYF.

V usage is TRBV30 and J usage is TRBJ2-3; 8 bases match TRBD2. CDR1 is GTSNPN and CDR2 is SVGIG in the germline V gene (reference sequence). The trim removed 3 bases at V and 4 bases at J, leaving 12 bases unmatched. CDR3 length equals 16 residues. The CDR3 DNA is TGTGCCTGGAGATCAACCGGGGGGGCCAGAGCAGATACGCAGTATTTT. It is translated as CAWRSTGGARADTQYF.